The entry below describes one T cell receptor (beta chain). Its antigen is still unknown. No per-base quality is available; no much larger clone lies one base away. Based on the germline V gene (reference sequence), the CDR1 and CDR2 sequences are MNHEY and SMNVEV. V and J are truncated by 3 bases and 0 bases respectively, leaving an intervening sequence of 9 bases. The CDR3, from cysteine to phenylalanine, totals 14 residues. CDR3 DNA only is kept here, 42 bases in frame from base 1. The source of the sample is a study of blood T cell repertoires in COVID-19 (dated by TCRdb to 2020 to 2021). Some background on the complete study: Collaborator samples came from the United States, Italy and Spain and covered acute and convalescent phases of COVID-19. Where available, HLA class I and class II types were taken from metadata supplied by the sample provider and were not determined by assay-based typing. The prospective study material was composed of cDNA or gDNA derived from T cells, B-cell-depleted T cells, or PBMCs. The repertoires were released in a freely available public database intended as a resource for research on the immune response to SARS-CoV-2. Nearly every sample came with metadata listing a de-identified subject ID, COVID-19 status, age in years and sex. Samples came from the ongoing ImmuneRACE study (first 160 participants) plus 1,254 subjects from 6 global collaborators. Subjects who had been exposed to COVID-19, were actively infected with it, or had recovered from it provided the deeply sampled blood TCRbeta repertoires that made up the dataset. General conclusions and limits of the study: How much clinical and demographic metadata was included differed by source and by participant, and the metadata was provided uncurated.

Whole blood was collected in K2EDTA tubes by collaborating institutions according to the institutions' own protocols. For TCRbeta analysis, collaborator samples were shipped as frozen whole blood, as isolated PBMCs, or as DNA extracted from either sample type. TCRbeta CDR3 regions were amplified from genomic DNA by means of the immunoSEQ Assay, a bias-controlled multiplex PCR. In the source study's methods: The number of nucleated cells in each sample was estimated from the amplification of reference gene primers within the assay. To quantify the absolute abundance of each unique TCRbeta CDR3 rearrangement, sequence reads were collapsed and filtered. For each sample, productive Simpson clonality was calculated by taking the square root of Simpson's diversity index across productive rearrangements. TCRdb re-hosts the immuneACCESS table, in-frame sequences only. Its copies lack some clones; in the studies checked, an unresolved V gene accounts for under half of them, and the cause for the rest is not known. V, J and clone size are taken as reported in that table, and D and trimming were inferred from the DNA itself. Present in this sample are roughly 200,000 clones, roughly 84% of which were seen just once. More than 1.5% of the sample rests with the top ten.

The clonotype comes from a human donor in a cohort sampled during active COVID-19. The chain is assembled from TRBV27 and TRBJ2-7, with TRBD2 tentatively as D gene (6 bases match). The specimen was peripheral blood. The DNA reads as follows: TGTGCCAGCAGTTTTGGGGGGATCTCCTACGAGCAGTACTTC. This sequence encodes CASSFGGISYEQYF.